This TCR beta chain was recovered during a study of T cell clones after liver transplantation. Of note for this clone: Its cognate antigen is unknown.

Profiling relied on immunoSEQ multiplex PCR, and the TCRdb table lists in-frame clones only, not all of them. The repertoire includes 65,000 to 95,000 clones, under 90% of them detected once, and about 0.6% sits in the top ten. Trimming stripped 6 bases from V and 8 bases from J, with 10 bases between. The germline V gene has CDR1 MNHEY and CDR2 SVGAGI. This CDR3 is 11 amino acids long. Study-wide results and limits: Small, mixed patient groups and varying post-transplant times limit these conclusions. Donor-reactive sequences fell more than third party-reactive ones, suggesting partial deletion.

Unstimulated PBMCs were sorted into CD3+CD4+ and CD3+CD8+ populations. The chain uses TRBV6-5 and TRBJ1-2, with D possibly being TRBD1 (6 bases). This sequence was found in a human donor who received a liver transplant. Material: CD4+ T cells from blood, obtained before liver transplant. The CDR3: CASSNRDGYTF. The DNA for the CDR3 is TGTGCCAGCAGCAACAGGGACGGCTACACCTTC.